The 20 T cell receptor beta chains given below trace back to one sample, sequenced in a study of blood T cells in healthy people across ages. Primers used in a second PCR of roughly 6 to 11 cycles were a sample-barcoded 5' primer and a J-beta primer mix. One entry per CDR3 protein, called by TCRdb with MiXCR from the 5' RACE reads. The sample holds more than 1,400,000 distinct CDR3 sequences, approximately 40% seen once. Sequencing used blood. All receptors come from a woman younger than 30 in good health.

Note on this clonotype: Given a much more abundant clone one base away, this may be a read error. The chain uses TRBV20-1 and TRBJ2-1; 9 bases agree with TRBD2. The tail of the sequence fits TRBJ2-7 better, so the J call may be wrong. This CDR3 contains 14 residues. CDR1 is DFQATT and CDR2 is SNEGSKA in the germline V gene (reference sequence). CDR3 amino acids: CSAPGTSNSNEQYF. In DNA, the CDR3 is TGCAGTGCTCCCGGGACTAGCAATTCGAATGAGCAGTACTTC.

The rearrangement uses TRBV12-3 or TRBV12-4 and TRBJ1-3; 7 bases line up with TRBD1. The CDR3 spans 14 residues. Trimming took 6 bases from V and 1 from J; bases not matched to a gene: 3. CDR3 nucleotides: TGTGCCAGCAGAGACAGGGCATCTGGAAACACCATATATTTT. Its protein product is CASRDRASGNTIYF.

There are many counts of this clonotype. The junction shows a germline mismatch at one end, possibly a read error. The CDR3 DNA reads as TGTGCCAGCAGTTCGACAGGGAATGAGCAGTTCTTC. This translates into CASSSTGNEQFF. The chain couples TRBV5-1 to TRBJ2-1, with 7 bases matching TRBD1. Germline V gene sequence: CDR1 SGHRS, CDR2 YFSETQ. The CDR3 consists of 12 residues.

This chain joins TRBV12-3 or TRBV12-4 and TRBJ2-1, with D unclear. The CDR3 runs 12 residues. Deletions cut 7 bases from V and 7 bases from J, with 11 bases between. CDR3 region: CASTTTNNEQFF. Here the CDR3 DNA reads TGTGCCAGCACCACGACCAATAATGAGCAGTTCTTC.

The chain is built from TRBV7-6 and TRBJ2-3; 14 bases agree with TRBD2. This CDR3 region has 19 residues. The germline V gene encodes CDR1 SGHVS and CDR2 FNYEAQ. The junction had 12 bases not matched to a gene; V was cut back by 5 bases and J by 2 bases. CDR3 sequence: CASSTGGLAGALFTDTQYF. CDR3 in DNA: TGTGCCAGCAGCACCGGGGGACTAGCGGGAGCCCTGTTCACAGATACGCAGTATTTT.

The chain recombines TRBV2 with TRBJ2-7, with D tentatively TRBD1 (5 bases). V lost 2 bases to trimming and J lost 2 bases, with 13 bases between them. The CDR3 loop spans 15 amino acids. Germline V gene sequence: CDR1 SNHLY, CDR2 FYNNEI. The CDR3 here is CASSEIAGAPYEQYF. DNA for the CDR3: TGTGCCAGCAGTGAAATTGCTGGGGCCCCCTACGAGCAGTACTTC.

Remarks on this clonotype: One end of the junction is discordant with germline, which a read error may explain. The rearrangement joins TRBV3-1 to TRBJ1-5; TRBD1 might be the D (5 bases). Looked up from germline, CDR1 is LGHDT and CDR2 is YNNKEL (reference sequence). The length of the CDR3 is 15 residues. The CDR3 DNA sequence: TGTGCCAGCAGCCAAGATCGGGGTACAGGTCAGCTCCAGCATTTT. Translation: CASSQDRGTGQLQHF. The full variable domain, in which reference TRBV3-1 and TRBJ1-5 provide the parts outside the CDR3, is DTAVSQTPKYLVTQMGNDKSIKCEQNLGHDTMYWYKQDSKKFLKIMFSYNNKELIINETVPNRFSPKSPDKAHLNLHINSLELGDSAVYFCASSQDRGTGQLQHFGDGTRLSIL.

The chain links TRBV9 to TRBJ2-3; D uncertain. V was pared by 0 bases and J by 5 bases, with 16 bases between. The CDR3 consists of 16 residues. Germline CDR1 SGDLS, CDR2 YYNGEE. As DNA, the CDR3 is TGTGCCAGCAGCGTAGGCGGCAGTAGGTGGATAGATACGCAGTATTTT. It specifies CASSVGGSRWIDTQYF.

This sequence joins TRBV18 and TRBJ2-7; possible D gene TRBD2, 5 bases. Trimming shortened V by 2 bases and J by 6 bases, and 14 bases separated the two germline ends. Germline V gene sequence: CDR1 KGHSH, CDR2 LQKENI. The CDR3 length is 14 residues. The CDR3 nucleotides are TGTGCCAGCTCACCATTGGACTCCGAGGGCGAGCAGTACTTC. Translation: CASSPLDSEGEQYF.

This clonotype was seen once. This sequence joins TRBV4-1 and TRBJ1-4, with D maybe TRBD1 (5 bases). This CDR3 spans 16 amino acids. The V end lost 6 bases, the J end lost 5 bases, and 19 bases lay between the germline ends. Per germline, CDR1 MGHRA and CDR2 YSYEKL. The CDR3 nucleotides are TGCGCCAGCAGTCGACTCCTAGGGACGGTCAATGAAAAACTGTTTTTT. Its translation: CASSRLLGTVNEKLFF.

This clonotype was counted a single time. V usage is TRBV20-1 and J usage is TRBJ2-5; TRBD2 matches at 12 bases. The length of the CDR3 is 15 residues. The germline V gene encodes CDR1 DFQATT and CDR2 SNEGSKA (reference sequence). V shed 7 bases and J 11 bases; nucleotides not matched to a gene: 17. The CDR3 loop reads CSVGLAGGPSDKQYF. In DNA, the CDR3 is TGCAGTGTTGGGCTAGCGGGAGGGCCATCCGACAAGCAGTACTTC.

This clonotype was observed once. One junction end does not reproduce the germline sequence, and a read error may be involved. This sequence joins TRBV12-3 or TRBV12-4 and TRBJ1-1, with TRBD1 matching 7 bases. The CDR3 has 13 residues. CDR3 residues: CACSLNRGTEAFF. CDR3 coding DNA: TGTGCCTGCAGTTTGAACAGGGGAACTGAAGCTTTCTTT.

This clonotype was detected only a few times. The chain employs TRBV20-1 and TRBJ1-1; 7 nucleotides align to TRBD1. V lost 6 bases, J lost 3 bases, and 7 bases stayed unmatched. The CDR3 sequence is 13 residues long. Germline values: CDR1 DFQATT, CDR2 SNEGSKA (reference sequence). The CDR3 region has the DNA TGCAGTGCCCGACAGGGTTTGGACACTGAAGCTTTCTTT. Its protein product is CSARQGLDTEAFF.

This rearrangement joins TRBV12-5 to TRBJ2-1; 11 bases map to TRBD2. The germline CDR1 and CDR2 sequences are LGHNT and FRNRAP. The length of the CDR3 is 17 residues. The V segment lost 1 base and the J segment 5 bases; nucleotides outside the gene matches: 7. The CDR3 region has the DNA TGTGCTAGTGGTTTGGCGTTAGCGGGGGGGCCCAACAATGAGCAGTTCTTC. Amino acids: CASGLALAGGPNNEQFF.

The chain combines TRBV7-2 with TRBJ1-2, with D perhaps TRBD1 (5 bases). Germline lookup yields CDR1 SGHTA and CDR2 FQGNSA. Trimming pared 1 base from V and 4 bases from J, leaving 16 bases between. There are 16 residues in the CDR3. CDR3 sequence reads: CASSLGGGRATYGYTF. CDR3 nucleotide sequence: TGTGCCAGCAGCTTAGGGGGGGGGAGGGCCACCTATGGCTACACCTTC.

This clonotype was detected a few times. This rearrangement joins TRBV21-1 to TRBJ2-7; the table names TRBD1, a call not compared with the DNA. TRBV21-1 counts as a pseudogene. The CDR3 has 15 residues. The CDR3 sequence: CASSKVDSYWAEQYF. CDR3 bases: TGTGCCAGCAGCAAAGTTGACAGCTACTGGGCCGAGCAGTACTTC.

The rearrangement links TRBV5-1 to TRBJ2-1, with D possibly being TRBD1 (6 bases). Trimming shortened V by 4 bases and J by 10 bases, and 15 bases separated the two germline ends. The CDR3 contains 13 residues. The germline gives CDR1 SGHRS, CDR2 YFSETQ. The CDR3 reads CASSVIRGREQFF. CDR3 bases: TGCGCCAGCAGCGTTATCAGGGGAAGGGAGCAGTTCTTC.

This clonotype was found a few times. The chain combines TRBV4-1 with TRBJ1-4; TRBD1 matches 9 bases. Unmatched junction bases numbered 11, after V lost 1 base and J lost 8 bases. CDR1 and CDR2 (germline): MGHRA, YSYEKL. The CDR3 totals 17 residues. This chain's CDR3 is CASSQVGTGGEREKLFF. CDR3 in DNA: TGCGCCAGCAGCCAAGTGGGCACAGGGGGCGAAAGGGAAAAACTGTTTTTT.

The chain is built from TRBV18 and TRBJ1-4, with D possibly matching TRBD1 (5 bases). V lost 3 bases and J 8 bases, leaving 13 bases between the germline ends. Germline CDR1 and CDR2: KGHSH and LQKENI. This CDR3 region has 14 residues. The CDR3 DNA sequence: TGTGCCAGCTCACCTAGGGGCCTGGGGGAAAAACTGTTTTTT. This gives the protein CASSPRGLGEKLFF.

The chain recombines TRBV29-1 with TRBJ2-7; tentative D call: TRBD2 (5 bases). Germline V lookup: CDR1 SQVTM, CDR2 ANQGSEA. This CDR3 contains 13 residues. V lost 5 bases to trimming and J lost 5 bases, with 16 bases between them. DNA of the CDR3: TGCAGCGTTCGTTTCGTGGGAGCCCACGAGCAGTACTTC. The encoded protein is CSVRFVGAHEQYF.